This passage covers 30 T cell receptor beta chains from one sample sequenced in a study of blood T cell repertoires in COVID-19. This table comes from immunoSEQ multiplex PCR, and its TCRdb copy is limited to in-frame clones, with some not included. Of fewer than 150,000 clones in the sample, around 85% are singletons; the top ten hold approximately 8%. The specimen was peripheral blood. The receptor set was obtained from a man between 70 and 80 years old who had recovered from COVID-19.

The rearrangement links TRBV30 to TRBJ1-4; D is perhaps TRBD1 (5 bases). V was trimmed by 0 bases and J by 6 bases, leaving 11 bases between them. The CDR3 consists of 14 residues. In germline, CDR1 is GTSNPN, CDR2 SVGIG (reference sequence). The CDR3: CAWSVGGGDEKLFF. The CDR3 bases are TGTGCCTGGAGTGTTGGGGGAGGAGATGAAAAACTGTTTTTT. The whole variable domain, filled in from reference TRBV30 and TRBJ1-4, reads SQTIHQWPATLVQPVGSPLSLECTVEGTSNPNLYWYRQAAGRGLQLLFYSVGIGQISSEVPQNLSASRPQDRQFILSSKKLLLSDSGFYLCAWSVGGGDEKLFFGSGTQLSVL.

V is TRBV11-1 and J is TRBJ2-3; TRBD2 agrees at 7 bases. The CDR3 length is 16 residues. Germline loops: CDR1 SGHAT, CDR2 FQDESV (reference sequence). With 4 bases clipped from V and 4 bases from J, the junction kept 11 bases outside the gene matches. The CDR3 is CASSWDLGGSSDTQYF. CDR3 sequence (DNA): TGTGCCAGCAGCTGGGACCTGGGAGGGAGTTCAGATACGCAGTATTTT.

The J gene is TRBJ2-5, the V gene TRBV7-9; D perhaps matches TRBD2 (5 bases). The CDR3 runs 14 residues. Germline-derived CDR1 and CDR2 are SEHNR and FQNEAQ (reference sequence). The ends were cut back, 6 bases at V and 1 base at J, with 12 bases in the middle. The CDR3 DNA reads TGTGCCAGCAGTTTGGAGCGGTTCCAAGAGACCCAGTACTTC. Its translation is CASSLERFQETQYF.

The chain links TRBV18 to TRBJ2-5; no reliable D call. CDR3 size: 12 residues. Trimming shortened V by 6 bases and J by 5 bases, and 10 bases separated the two germline ends. The germline gives CDR1 KGHSH, CDR2 LQKENI. DNA of the CDR3: TGTGCCAGCTCTCACCCCCGGGAGACCCAGTACTTC. Translated: CASSHPRETQYF.

As regards this clone: The junction does not match germline at one end; this may be a read error. V is TRBV5-8 and J is TRBJ2-7; weak D call: TRBD2 (6 bases). The CDR3 spans 14 residues. Germline V gene data show CDR1 as SGHTS and CDR2 as YDEGEE. The CDR3 nucleotides are TGTGCCAGCAGCACAATCGTTTTTAGCCAGCGACTAGACTTC. This codes for CASSTIVFSQRLDF.

This chain uses TRBV25-1 with TRBJ2-3, with D tentatively TRBD2 (6 bases). The germline V gene encodes CDR1 MGHDK and CDR2 SYGVNS. CDR3 length equals 11 residues. Trimming took off 4 bases at V and 10 bases at J, with 9 bases between the two ends. This chain's CDR3 is CASSVRDSQYF. CDR3 coding DNA: TGTGCCAGCAGTGTTAGGGACTCGCAGTATTTT. Combining the CDR3 with reference TRBV25-1 and TRBJ2-3 gives the whole variable domain EADIYQTPRYLVIGTGKKITLECSQTMGHDKMYWYQQDPGMELHLIHYSYGVNSTEKGDLSSESTVSRIRTEHFPLTLESARPSHTSQYLCASSVRDSQYFGPGTRLTVL.

The gene calls are TRBV30 and TRBJ2-3; a weak D match, TRBD1 (6 bases). Trimming cost V 5 bases and J 4 bases, with 13 bases left between them. The germline gives CDR1 GTSNPN, CDR2 SVGIG (reference sequence). This CDR3 comprises 13 residues. CDR3 in DNA: TGTGCCTGGGGGGGCTTCGGGGCAGATACGCAGTATTTT. Protein: CAWGGFGADTQYF.

CDR3 sequence (DNA): TGTGCCAGCAGCTTAGACGGAGACGGCTACACCTTC. It translates to CASSLDGDGYTF. This rearrangement joins TRBV7-9 to TRBJ1-2, with unresolved D. Germline V lookup: CDR1 SEHNR, CDR2 FQNEAQ (reference sequence). This CDR3 has 12 residues. Trimming removed 1 base at V and 8 bases at J, with 8 bases between.

The gene calls are TRBV6-6 and TRBJ2-7, with TRBD2 as a possible D gene (6 bases). The CDR3 runs to 16 residues. The V gene's germline CDR1 is MNHNY and CDR2 SVGAGI (reference sequence). V lost 3 bases and J 4 bases, leaving 19 bases between the germline ends. CDR3: CASSYGNGGIIYEQYF. The CDR3 DNA follows: TGTGCCAGCAGTTATGGAAATGGCGGGATAATTTACGAGCAGTACTTC.

The CDR3: CASSLGGASYEQYF. CDR3 nucleotide sequence: TGTGCCAGCAGCTTAGGGGGGGCCTCCTACGAGCAGTACTTC. The chain links TRBV7-3 to TRBJ2-7; D might be TRBD2 (7 bases). Germline V gene data show CDR1 as SGHTA and CDR2 as FQGTGA. Trimming removed 2 bases from V and 0 bases from J, with 8 bases in between. CDR3 size: 14 residues.

The chain combines TRBV5-4 with TRBJ1-5, with 7 positions matching TRBD1. The V gene end was trimmed by 1 base and the J gene end by 9 bases; junction bases not matched to a gene: 1. Germline lookup yields CDR1 SGHNT and CDR2 YYREEE (reference sequence). This CDR3 spans 12 amino acids. CDR3 in DNA: TGTGCCAGCAGCTTGTCAGGGGGGCCCCAGCATTTT. It specifies CASSLSGGPQHF.

Concerning this clone itself: One end of the junction varies from germline; a read error may be responsible. The chain carries TRBV4-1 and TRBJ2-4; 9 nucleotides line up with TRBD2. Germline loops: CDR1 MGHRA, CDR2 YSYEKL. This CDR3 spans 15 amino acids. The CDR3 nucleotides are TGCGCCAGCAGCCAGCTGGGACTAGCCGAAAACATTCAGTACTTC. As protein: CASSQLGLAENIQYF.

This chain joins TRBV24-1 and TRBJ1-1, with TRBD1 matching over 10 bases. The CDR3 spans 15 residues. Unmatched junction bases numbered 4, after V lost 0 bases and J lost 7 bases. Per germline, CDR1 KGHDR and CDR2 SFDVKD. CDR3 sequence reads: CATSDLRTGGREAFF. CDR3 DNA: TGTGCCACCAGTGATTTGAGGACAGGGGGACGTGAAGCTTTCTTT.

This clone was observed a single time. CDR3 protein: CASSLKREGDEQFF. DNA of the CDR3: TGTGCCAGCAGCTTGAAACGGGAGGGCGATGAGCAGTTCTTC. The chain has TRBV5-4 and TRBJ2-1, with TRBD2 identical over 8 bases. Losses at the gene ends were 1 base for V and 8 bases for J; bases not matched to a gene: 5. From germline, CDR1 is SGHNT and CDR2 YYREEE (reference sequence). The CDR3 is 14 residues long.

In nucleotides, the CDR3 is TGTGCCAGCACCCCCCGGACTAGCGGGAGGCCCAACACCGGGGAGCTGTTTTTT. It is translated as CASTPRTSGRPNTGELFF. V usage is TRBV27 and J usage is TRBJ2-2; 14 nucleotides match TRBD2. CDR3 length: 18 amino acids. From germline, CDR1 is MNHEY and CDR2 SMNVEV (reference sequence). After removal of 7 bases from V and 2 bases from J, the junction contained 9 bases not matched to a gene.

The CDR3 sequence: CSVERTGGEAFF. CDR3 nucleotides: TGCAGCGTTGAGAGGACAGGTGGTGAAGCTTTCTTT. The J gene is TRBJ1-1, the V gene TRBV29-1, with 7 bases matching TRBD1. After removal of 3 bases from V and 7 bases from J, the junction contained 5 bases not matched to a gene. The CDR3 spans 12 residues. Germline V gene sequence: CDR1 SQVTM, CDR2 ANQGSEA. The variable domain in full, completed from reference TRBV29-1 and TRBJ1-1, reads SAVISQKPSRDICQRGTSLTIQCQVDSQVTMMFWYRQQPGQSLTLIATANQGSEATYESGFVIDKFPISRPNLTFSTLTVSNMSPEDSSIYLCSVERTGGEAFFGQGTRLTVV.

The V gene is TRBV9, the J gene TRBJ2-5; D gene uncertain. Trimming took off 0 bases at V and 5 bases at J, with 11 bases between the two ends. The CDR3 covers 14 residues. In germline, CDR1 is SGDLS, CDR2 YYNGEE. The CDR3 sequence: CASSVVGGHETQYF. For the CDR3, the DNA is TGTGCCAGCAGCGTAGTGGGTGGGCACGAGACCCAGTACTTC. Looking up the rest from reference TRBV9 and TRBJ2-5 gives the full variable domain: DSGVTQTPKHLITATGQRVTLRCSPRSGDLSVYWYQQSLDQGLQFLIQYYNGEERAKGNILERFSAQQFPDLHSELNLSSLELGDSALYFCASSVVGGHETQYFGPGTRLLVL.

V is TRBV6-5 and J is TRBJ2-2, with TRBD1 matching over 8 bases. Trimming took 6 bases from V and 4 from J; bases not matched to a gene: 7. From germline, CDR1 is MNHEY and CDR2 SVGAGI. CDR3 length equals 15 residues. The CDR3 sequence is CASSRGQGITGELFF. The CDR3 DNA reads TGTGCCAGCAGCCGCGGACAGGGAATCACCGGGGAGCTGTTTTTT.

The rearrangement links TRBV12-2 to TRBJ2-7; TRBD2 was called by the table and not checked on the DNA. TRBV12-2 corresponds to a pseudogene. The CDR3 is made up of 17 amino acids. CDR3 amino acids: CASRRNGTSGTSYEQYF. CDR3 nucleotide sequence: TGTGCAAGTCGCCGCAACGGGACTAGCGGGACCTCCTACGAGCAGTACTTC.

The V and J genes are TRBV7-2 and TRBJ2-2; D is uncertain. The CDR3 has 14 residues. Germline V lookup: CDR1 SGHTA, CDR2 FQGNSA. Between the trimmed V and J ends, which lost 6 bases and 2 bases, there was a span of 10 bases. The CDR3 here is CASRLRGNTGELFF. Here the CDR3 DNA reads TGTGCCAGCAGACTTAGAGGTAACACCGGGGAGCTGTTTTTT.

There are a few counts of this clone. The sample carries other DNA sequences with the same CDR3. This chain joins TRBV29-1 and TRBJ2-3; 8 bases fit TRBD1. CDR3 length: 14 residues. From germline, CDR1 is SQVTM and CDR2 ANQGSEA. After removal of 3 bases from V and 0 bases from J, the junction contained 2 bases not matched to a gene. CDR3 in DNA: TGCAGCGTTGACAGGACAGGGAGCACAGATACGCAGTATTTT. It specifies CSVDRTGSTDTQYF.

The chain combines TRBV30 with TRBJ2-3, with 10 nucleotides matching TRBD2. Losses at the gene ends were 3 bases for V and 4 bases for J; bases not matched to a gene: 4. Per germline, CDR1 GTSNPN and CDR2 SVGIG (reference sequence). The CDR3 has 14 residues. In DNA form, the CDR3 reads TGTGCCTGGAGGAAGAGCGGGAGGGCAGATACGCAGTATTTT. As protein: CAWRKSGRADTQYF.

The chain couples TRBV5-4 to TRBJ2-7; 7 nucleotides agree with TRBD2. Germline V lookup: CDR1 SGHNT, CDR2 YYREEE (reference sequence). Trimming cost V 4 bases and J 1 base; bases outside gene matches: 8. The CDR3 runs to 15 residues. CDR3 region: CASSPGTTSSYEQYF. The CDR3 coding sequence is TGTGCCAGCAGCCCAGGGACTACCTCTTCCTACGAGCAGTACTTC.

The rearrangement uses TRBV3-1 (or the pseudogene TRBV3-2) and TRBJ1-6; D ambiguous. The CDR3 runs to 15 residues. Germline values: CDR1 LGHDT, CDR2 YNNKEL (reference sequence). With 0 bases removed from V and 9 bases from J, the gap between germline ends came to 12 bases. The CDR3 region has the DNA TGTGCCAGCAGCCAAGACAGGATGCGAACTTCACCCCTCCACTTT. Amino acid sequence: CASSQDRMRTSPLHF.

The table lists this clone with a few counts. The chain carries TRBV7-2 and TRBJ2-7; 7 bases match TRBD2. CDR1 and CDR2 from the germline V gene are SGHTA and FQGNSA. CDR3 size: 15 residues. V was clipped by 5 bases and J by 2 bases; unmatched bases: 9. CDR3 loop: CASSRNSGLTYEQYF. The CDR3, as DNA: TGTGCCAGCAGCCGTAATAGCGGGCTTACCTACGAGCAGTACTTC.

J is TRBJ1-2 and V is TRBV28; no firm D call. The CDR3 contains 12 residues. The V end was cut by 3 bases, the J end by 6 bases, with 8 bases between. Germline loops: CDR1 MDHEN, CDR2 SYDVKM. Here the CDR3 reads CASSFPGNGYTF. In nucleotides, the CDR3 is TGTGCCAGCAGTTTCCCGGGAAATGGCTACACCTTC.

The chain uses TRBV5-1 and TRBJ1-2; the match to TRBD1 covers 12 bases. This CDR3 spans 14 amino acids. The V and J ends lost 4 bases and 8 bases, in that order; junction bases with no gene match: 6. Germline CDR1 is SGHRS and CDR2 is YFSETQ. DNA of the CDR3: TGCGCCAGCAGCCCCGGGACAGGGGGCCGAGGCTACACCTTC. Encoded protein: CASSPGTGGRGYTF.

In its sample, this clone was seen many times. V usage is TRBV15 and J usage is TRBJ1-1; weak D call: TRBD1 (6 bases). The CDR3 length is 14 residues. V shed 5 bases and J shed 5 bases, with 15 bases lying between them. CDR1 is LNHNV, CDR2 YYDKDF, per germline (reference sequence). The CDR3 here is CATSGLNRVTEAFF. The CDR3 DNA reads as TGTGCCACCAGCGGGCTGAACAGGGTGACTGAAGCTTTCTTT. The variable domain in full, with the rest retrieved from reference TRBV15 and TRBJ1-1, is DAMVIQNPRYQVTQFGKPVTLSCSQTLNHNVMYWYQQKSSQAPKLLFHYYDKDFNNEADTPDNFQSRRPNTSFCFLDIRSPGLGDTAMYLCATSGLNRVTEAFFGQGTRLTVV.

This chain uses TRBV28 with TRBJ1-1; D is uncertain. Germline CDR1 reads MDHEN; CDR2 reads SYDVKM. V dropped 6 bases and J dropped 0 bases, with 23 bases sitting between them. The CDR3 spans 18 residues. The CDR3 spells CASSTTIGGSLMNTEAFF. DNA for the CDR3: TGTGCCAGCAGCACCACTATAGGAGGTTCGCTGATGAACACTGAAGCTTTCTTT.

CDR3: CASSQDQGTTEAFF. In DNA form, the CDR3 reads TGCGCCAGCAGCCAAGATCAGGGGACGACTGAAGCTTTCTTT. This chain links TRBV4-1 with TRBJ1-1, with D maybe TRBD1 (6 bases). The V end lost 0 bases, the J end lost 5 bases, and 10 bases lay between the germline ends. The V gene's germline CDR1 is MGHRA and CDR2 YSYEKL. The CDR3 loop spans 14 amino acids.